These 32 T cell receptor beta chains originate from one sample sequenced in a study of blood T cell repertoires in COVID-19 (dated by TCRdb to between 2020 and 2021). The library was obtained by the immunoSEQ multiplex PCR assay. Here the immuneACCESS table is served through TCRdb, limited to in-frame sequences with V and J called. Missing clones are a known gap in these copies; in checked studies unresolved V genes cover under half, and the rest lacks a known reason. For this sample there are 150,000 to 200,000 clones; 80% appear just once. Together, the top ten hold approximately 3% of the sample. Sequencing was carried out using PBMCs or T cells enriched from blood (not recorded which). Receptor source: a woman aged 60-75 years who had recovered from COVID-19.

The J gene is TRBJ2-3, the V gene TRBV6-2 or TRBV6-3, with 8 bases lining up with TRBD1. Germline values: CDR1 MNHEY, CDR2 SVGEGT. V shed 0 bases and J 4 bases; nucleotides not matched to a gene: 6. This CDR3 contains 16 residues. CDR3 residues: CASSYSEGRGPDTQYF. For the CDR3, the DNA is TGTGCCAGCAGTTACTCGGAGGGCAGGGGGCCAGATACGCAGTATTTT.

The chain recombines TRBV2 with TRBJ2-2; D may be TRBD2 (6 bases). Germline CDR1 reads SNHLY; CDR2 reads FYNNEI. V shed 6 bases and J shed 0 bases, with 8 bases lying between them. The CDR3 extends over 14 amino acids. CDR3 protein: CASRGTSNTGELFF. The CDR3 nucleotides read TGTGCCAGCAGGGGGACTTCGAACACCGGGGAGCTGTTTTTT.

This chain connects TRBV19 to TRBJ1-5; no clear D gene. This CDR3 is 13 amino acids long. CDR1 is LNHDA, CDR2 SQIVND, per germline (reference sequence). V lost 3 bases, J lost 3 bases, and 6 bases lay in between. The CDR3, as DNA: TGTGCCAGTAGTATGCAGAACAATCAGCCCCAGCATTTT. Amino acids: CASSMQNNQPQHF.

The chain couples TRBV27 to TRBJ2-1, with 8 nucleotides matching TRBD1. Germline-derived CDR1 and CDR2 are MNHEY and SMNVEV (reference sequence). The V and J ends lost 5 bases and 0 bases, in that order; junction bases with no gene match: 9. The CDR3 runs 17 residues. CDR3 coding DNA: TGTGCCAGCAGTGAACAAGTGACAGGGGTCTCCTACAATGAGCAGTTCTTC. Residues: CASSEQVTGVSYNEQFF.

The V and J genes are TRBV14 and TRBJ1-6, with unresolved D. This CDR3 is built from 14 residues. Per the germline V gene, CDR1 is SGHDN and CDR2 is FVKESK. V was pared by 4 bases and J by 10 bases, with 14 bases between. This CDR3 reads CASSPLGRGSPLHF. The CDR3 nucleotides are TGTGCCAGCAGCCCCCTTGGTCGGGGATCACCCCTCCACTTT. The variable domain in full, with the rest retrieved from reference TRBV14 and TRBJ1-6, is EAGVTQFPSHSVIEKGQTVTLRCDPISGHDNLYWYRRVMGKEIKFLLHFVKESKQDESGMPNNRFLAERTGGTYSTLKVQPAELEDSGVYFCASSPLGRGSPLHFGNGTRLTVT.

V usage is TRBV25-1 and J usage is TRBJ1-5; the D gene is possibly TRBD1 (6 bases). The ends were cut back, 3 bases at V and 5 bases at J, with 14 bases in the middle. The CDR3 consists of 15 residues. Germline V gene sequence: CDR1 MGHDK, CDR2 SYGVNS. DNA of the CDR3: TGTGCCAGCAGTGAGGGGGGGCAGGGTGATCAGCCCCAGCATTTT. Protein: CASSEGGQGDQPQHF.

The V gene is TRBV5-1, the J gene TRBJ2-1; D possibly corresponds to TRBD1 (6 bases). Looked up from germline, CDR1 is SGHRS and CDR2 is YFSETQ. The CDR3 is 13 amino acids. V was trimmed by 1 base and J by 9 bases, leaving 11 bases between them. The CDR3 sequence: CASSLMTGREQFF. The CDR3 nucleotides read TGCGCCAGCAGCTTGATGACAGGTCGTGAGCAGTTCTTC.

This clone showed up just a few times. The chain employs TRBV2 and TRBJ1-2; no reliable D call. With 6 bases removed from V and 12 bases from J, the gap between germline ends came to 17 bases. Germline CDR1 SNHLY, CDR2 FYNNEI. There are 12 residues in the CDR3. The CDR3 loop reads CASSAQEGEDTF. The CDR3 nucleotides read TGTGCCAGCAGCGCGCAAGAGGGTGAGGACACCTTC.

This chain links TRBV18 with TRBJ2-1; 14 bases map to TRBD2. The CDR3 sequence is 16 residues long. V lost 8 bases, J lost 5 bases, and 8 bases stayed unmatched. Germline V lookup: CDR1 KGHSH, CDR2 LQKENI. CDR3 coding DNA: TGTGCCAGCGGTGGACTAGCGGGGGGCCCCGACAATGAGCAGTTCTTC. Amino acid sequence: CASGGLAGGPDNEQFF. The full variable domain, in which reference TRBV18 and TRBJ2-1 provide the parts outside the CDR3, is NAGVMQNPRHLVRRRGQEARLRCSPMKGHSHVYWYRQLPEEGLKFMVYLQKENIIDESGMPKERFSAEFPKEGPSILRIQQVVRGDSAAYFCASGGLAGGPDNEQFFGPGTRLTVL.

As DNA, the CDR3 is TGCGCCAGCAGTCCGGGACTAGCGGGGCGCACAGATACGCAGTATTTT. It translates to CASSPGLAGRTDTQYF. The chain joins TRBV4-1 to TRBJ2-3, with 13 bases lining up with TRBD2. The germline gives CDR1 MGHRA, CDR2 YSYEKL. The CDR3 runs to 16 residues. Trimming cost V 6 bases and J 1 base; bases outside gene matches: 4.

This clone was detected only a few times. This sequence joins TRBV10-3 and TRBJ2-1, with a possible D match to TRBD2 (5 bases). Trimming took off 8 bases at V and 0 bases at J, with 8 bases between the two ends. CDR1 is ENHRY, CDR2 SYGVKD, per germline. The CDR3 length is 13 residues. In DNA, the CDR3 is TGTGCCATCGAGGGAAGCTCCTACAATGAGCAGTTCTTC. Amino acid sequence: CAIEGSSYNEQFF.

V gene TRBV2 combines with J gene TRBJ1-5; tentatively, D is TRBD1 (6 bases). Germline CDR1 reads SNHLY; CDR2 reads FYNNEI. CDR3 length equals 15 residues. Trimming removed 7 bases from V and 3 bases from J, with 16 bases in between. The CDR3 here is CASKPTGHVNQPQHF. The CDR3 coding sequence is TGTGCCAGCAAACCTACAGGGCATGTCAATCAGCCCCAGCATTTT.

This clone appeared a few times. The CDR3 sequence: CASRDRGGGETQYF. The DNA for the CDR3 is TGTGCCAGCAGAGACAGGGGAGGCGGCGAGACCCAGTACTTC. The gene calls are TRBV27 and TRBJ2-5; 8 bases align to TRBD1. The CDR3 has 14 amino acids. Trimming cost V 6 bases and J 5 bases; bases outside gene matches: 8. Germline values: CDR1 MNHEY, CDR2 SMNVEV (reference sequence).

V and J are TRBV6-5 and TRBJ2-7; D gene ambiguous. CDR3 size: 13 residues. V gave up 6 bases and J gave up 1 base, with 10 bases separating them. The germline V gene has CDR1 MNHEY and CDR2 SVGAGI. The CDR3 DNA reads TGTGCCAGCAGGAGAAGAAATTCCTACGAGCAGTACTTC. Protein product: CASRRRNSYEQYF.

The sample holds one count of this clone. V usage is TRBV3-1 (or the pseudogene TRBV3-2) and J usage is TRBJ1-3; D is undetermined. The germline V and J ends were trimmed by 1 base and 2 bases, with 6 bases remaining between them. CDR3 length: 14 residues. CDR1 is LGHDT and CDR2 is YNNKEL in the germline V gene (reference sequence). CDR3 coding DNA: TGTGCCAGCAGCCAAGCCGGGGCTGGAAACACCATATATTTT. It encodes CASSQAGAGNTIYF.

The chain carries TRBV5-1 and TRBJ2-1, with TRBD1 identical over 8 bases. After removal of 4 bases from V and 4 bases from J, the junction contained 13 bases not matched to a gene. The CDR3 runs to 17 residues. Germline assignment: CDR1 SGHRS and CDR2 YFSETQ. CDR3 region: CASSPTGDPVFYNEQFF. Written as DNA, the CDR3 is TGCGCCAGCAGCCCGACAGGGGACCCAGTTTTTTACAATGAGCAGTTCTTC.

Only one count was recorded for this clone. The V gene is TRBV6-5, the J gene TRBJ1-1; maybe TRBD1 (5 bases). Trimming removed 0 bases from V and 4 bases from J, with 12 bases in between. CDR1 is MNHEY and CDR2 is SVGAGI in the germline V gene. The CDR3 extends over 15 amino acids. The CDR3 is CASSYSGRVGTEAFF. CDR3 nucleotides: TGTGCCAGCAGTTACTCCGGCAGGGTGGGCACTGAAGCTTTCTTT.

The chain has TRBV5-6 and TRBJ2-3, with 7 positions matching TRBD2. The junction had 4 bases not matched to a gene; V was cut back by 1 base and J by 5 bases. The CDR3 contains 14 residues. Germline V gene sequence: CDR1 SGHDT, CDR2 YYEEEE. This chain's CDR3 is CASSLYAGVDTQYF. In DNA, the CDR3 is TGTGCCAGCAGCTTGTATGCGGGGGTAGATACGCAGTATTTT.

V and J are TRBV19 and TRBJ1-3, with 10 bases lining up with TRBD1. Germline V gene lookup returns CDR1 LNHDA and CDR2 SQIVND (reference sequence). J gave up 0 bases and V 4 bases, and 3 bases lay outside the gene matches. The CDR3 length is 16 residues. The CDR3 coding sequence is TGTGCCAGTAGTACGACAGGGGGCAGCTCTGGAAACACCATATATTTT. Translated: CASSTTGGSSGNTIYF.

The chain combines TRBV5-1 with TRBJ1-1, with 8 bases lining up with TRBD1. Per germline, CDR1 SGHRS and CDR2 YFSETQ. V lost 4 bases and J lost 4; bases outside the gene matches: 9. The CDR3 sequence is 15 residues long. CDR3 sequence: CASSDGTGSPTEAFF. CDR3 nucleotides: TGCGCCAGCAGCGACGGGACAGGATCCCCCACTGAAGCTTTCTTT.

The rearrangement joins TRBV6-5 to TRBJ1-2; D perhaps matches TRBD1 (5 bases). The CDR3 extends over 12 amino acids. The germline V gene encodes CDR1 MNHEY and CDR2 SVGAGI. The V and J ends lost 6 bases and 8 bases respectively, with 13 bases between them. The CDR3 sequence: CASRTGGSGYTF. DNA for the CDR3: TGTGCCAGCAGGACCGGGGGGAGCGGCTACACCTTC.

The J gene is TRBJ1-3, the V gene TRBV3-1 (or the pseudogene TRBV3-2); 7 positions match TRBD1. In germline, CDR1 is LGHDT, CDR2 YNNKEL (reference sequence). Germline trimming cut 2 bases from V and 0 bases from J; bases unmatched to any gene: 10. The CDR3 is made up of 18 amino acids. The CDR3 DNA reads TGTGCCAGCAGCCAAATTACTACAGGGGCCTTCTCTGGAAACACCATATATTTT. Translated, it gives CASSQITTGAFSGNTIYF.

The chain carries TRBV2 and TRBJ1-5; TRBD1 is a possible D gene (5 bases). Looked up from germline, CDR1 is SNHLY and CDR2 is FYNNEI. Trimming shortened V by 7 bases and J by 7 bases, and 17 bases separated the two germline ends. The CDR3 contains 14 residues. The CDR3 region has the DNA TGTGCCAGCAACGCAGACAGTTCTCAACAGCCCCAGCATTTT. This encodes CASNADSSQQPQHF.

The chain has TRBV12-5 and TRBJ2-1; 9 bases match TRBD2. The CDR3 totals 20 residues. Trimming cost V 7 bases and J 0 bases; bases outside gene matches: 19. Germline V gives CDR1 LGHNT, CDR2 FRNRAP. The CDR3 reads CASAFGGASGAASSYNEQFF. The CDR3 coding sequence is TGTGCTAGTGCCTTCGGAGGCGCTAGCGGGGCCGCTAGCTCCTACAATGAGCAGTTCTTC.

The chain has TRBV24-1 and TRBJ2-2, with 9 positions matching TRBD1. Per germline, CDR1 KGHDR and CDR2 SFDVKD. This CDR3 has 15 amino acids. The J segment lost 6 bases and the V segment lost 5 bases, leaving 6 bases of the junction unmatched. CDR3 sequence: CATSAAGQGPGELFF. Written as DNA, the CDR3 is TGTGCCACCAGTGCCGCGGGACAGGGTCCCGGGGAGCTGTTTTTT.

This chain links TRBV6-5 with TRBJ1-2; D perhaps matches TRBD1 (6 bases). There are 15 residues in the CDR3. Germline V gene sequence: CDR1 MNHEY, CDR2 SVGAGI. Between the trimmed V and J ends, which lost 7 bases and 4 bases, there was a span of 19 bases. CDR3 amino acids: CASTSRGRGAYGYTF. Here the CDR3 DNA reads TGTGCCAGCACCTCACGGGGCAGGGGTGCCTATGGCTACACCTTC.

This chain uses TRBV7-2 with TRBJ2-7; D possibly corresponds to TRBD1 (6 bases). Trimming took 5 bases from V and 0 from J, leaving 11 bases between them. Per the germline V gene, CDR1 is SGHTA and CDR2 is FQGNSA. CDR3 length: 14 residues. The CDR3 nucleotides are TGTGCCAGCAGCAGCGACAGGAGCTCCTACGAGCAGTACTTC. This translates into CASSSDRSSYEQYF.

This chain joins TRBV27 and TRBJ2-5; possibly TRBD1 for D (7 bases). Germline V gene data show CDR1 as MNHEY and CDR2 as SMNVEV (reference sequence). This CDR3 has 16 residues. V lost 6 bases and J lost 4, with 21 bases in between. The chain's CDR3 is CASSGPTAGGPETQYF. The CDR3 bases are TGTGCCAGCAGCGGACCGACTGCAGGGGGGCCAGAGACCCAGTACTTC.

This chain joins TRBV11-2 and TRBJ2-4; D unclear. The germline V gene has CDR1 SGHAT and CDR2 FQNNGV. Trimming took 2 bases from V and 8 from J, leaving 7 bases between them. The length of the CDR3 is 12 residues. The CDR3 DNA is TGTGCCAGCAGCTTACCTGGCCACATTCAGTACTTC. Translating gives CASSLPGHIQYF. The full variable domain, completed using reference TRBV11-2 and TRBJ2-4, is EAGVAQSPRYKIIEKRQSVAFWCNPISGHATLYWYQQILGQGPKLLIQFQNNGVVDDSQLPKDRFSAERLKGVDSTLKIQPAKLEDSAVYLCASSLPGHIQYFGAGTRLSVL.

The chain joins TRBV7-8 to TRBJ2-7; D is possibly TRBD1 (5 bases). Per germline, CDR1 SGHVS and CDR2 FQNEAQ. The CDR3 runs 14 residues. With 1 base removed from V and 2 bases from J, the gap between germline ends came to 9 bases. CDR3 DNA: TGTGCCAGCAGCTTAGGGCCAGGGCCCTACGAGCAGTACTTC. Translated: CASSLGPGPYEQYF.

J is TRBJ2-7 and V is TRBV11-2, with D maybe TRBD1 (6 bases). V shed 0 bases and J shed 2 bases, with 11 bases lying between them. Looked up from germline, CDR1 is SGHAT and CDR2 is FQNNGV. The CDR3 loop spans 15 amino acids. CDR3 in DNA: TGTGCCAGCAGCTTAGAAGTGGGACACCCCTACGAGCAGTACTTC. Encoded protein: CASSLEVGHPYEQYF. Full variable domain (missing parts from reference TRBV11-2 and TRBJ2-7): EAGVAQSPRYKIIEKRQSVAFWCNPISGHATLYWYQQILGQGPKLLIQFQNNGVVDDSQLPKDRFSAERLKGVDSTLKIQPAKLEDSAVYLCASSLEVGHPYEQYFGPGTRLTVT.

The CDR3 loop reads CASSEVDITGVETQYF. The CDR3 DNA reads TGTGCCAGCAGTGAGGTGGACATAACGGGAGTAGAGACCCAGTACTTC. This chain connects TRBV6-1 to TRBJ2-5; a weak D match, TRBD2 (6 bases). V lost 3 bases to trimming and J lost 4 bases, with 18 bases between them. Germline V gene sequence: CDR1 MNHNS, CDR2 SASEGT. This CDR3 has 16 amino acids.